This TCR beta chain was profiled in a study of T-cell reconstitution after alpha-beta-depleted transplantation in children. General study findings and limits: T cells produced anew were the main source of T-cell counts and diversity one year after transplant. Some patients showed high day-60 TCRbeta diversity, which derived from surviving recipient T cells and thymic progenitors.

TCRbeta library preparation incorporated unique molecular identifiers. TCRdb re-derived calls from the PCR reads in MiXCR, one entry per CDR3 protein. The sample has around 100,000 distinct CDR3 sequences, 5% to 6% seen once. In this sample, this clonotype turned up many times. The antigen is unknown. The V and J ends lost 0 bases and 1 base respectively, with 0 bases between them. Per the germline V gene, CDR1 is SGHTA and CDR2 is FQGNSA. The CDR3 extends over 13 amino acids. The input for sequencing was PBMCs, mostly from graft donor cells, taken 60 days after TCRalphabeta/CD19-depleted stem cell transplant. V and J are TRBV7-2 and TRBJ1-4; no reliable D call. This receptor was taken from a female patient aged 2-15 years who had a stem cell transplant for Fanconi anemia, so the T cells may come from the graft donor. DNA for the CDR3: TGTGCCAGCAGCTTAGCAACTAATGAAAAACTGTTTTTT. Residues: CASSLATNEKLFF.